The 7 T cell receptor beta chains presented below share a single source sample, sequenced in a study of T cell repertoires in cytomegalovirus infection. Each CDR3 protein gets one entry after TCRdb re-called the reads with MiXCR. The sample gives around 450,000 distinct CDR3 sequences, about 33% of which show up once; around 13% is in the top ten. Sequencing used PBMCs. These receptors all stem from a human donor in good health (CMV status not recorded). Some clones in this sample may be carry-over from other donors' samples.

This clonotype was seen only a few times. The V gene is TRBV6-2 or TRBV6-3, the J gene TRBJ2-1; weak D call: TRBD1 (6 bases). Trimming cost V 5 bases and J 3 bases, with 8 bases left between them. Germline CDR1 and CDR2: MNHEY and SVGEGT. This CDR3 is 13 amino acids long. CDR3 nucleotide sequence: TGTGCCAGCAGTAGGACAGACTACAATGAGCAGTTCTTC. It yields the protein CASSRTDYNEQFF.

This clonotype was seen ten or more times. This chain's CDR3 is CASSYRIYGYTF. The CDR3 nucleotides are TGTGCCAGCAGTTACCGGATCTATGGCTACACCTTC. The gene calls are TRBV6-2 or TRBV6-3 and TRBJ1-2; D ambiguous. There are 12 residues in the CDR3. Germline values: CDR1 MNHEY, CDR2 SVGEGT. The V end lost 2 bases, the J end lost 4 bases, and 5 bases lay between the germline ends.

This sequence joins TRBV11-2 and TRBJ1-1; no clear D. Per the germline V gene, CDR1 is SGHAT and CDR2 is FQNNGV. Trimming took 5 bases from V and 4 from J, leaving 14 bases between them. The CDR3 loop spans 14 amino acids. The CDR3 nucleotides read TGTGCCAGCAGCCCCCCCCTGGATAGCACTGAAGCTTTCTTT. Translating gives CASSPPLDSTEAFF. Supplemented by reference TRBV11-2 and TRBJ1-1, the full variable domain reads EAGVAQSPRYKIIEKRQSVAFWCNPISGHATLYWYQQILGQGPKLLIQFQNNGVVDDSQLPKDRFSAERLKGVDSTLKIQPAKLEDSAVYLCASSPPLDSTEAFFGQGTRLTVV.

This clonotype appeared once. The chain uses TRBV10-3 and TRBJ1-1; D is unresolved. Germline V gene lookup returns CDR1 ENHRY and CDR2 SYGVKD. Trimming left V 4 bases short and J 6 bases short, with 6 bases between. The CDR3 has 11 residues. CDR3 amino acids: CAISGSAEAFF. The CDR3 DNA reads as TGTGCCATCAGTGGTTCCGCTGAAGCTTTCTTT.

This clonotype was detected many times. The chain couples TRBV7-6 to TRBJ2-3, with 10 bases that match TRBD2. The length of the CDR3 is 17 residues. Trimming took 2 bases from V and 2 from J; bases not matched to a gene: 7. Germline V gene lookup returns CDR1 SGHVS and CDR2 FNYEAQ. The CDR3 is CASSLWSSGGPTDTQYF. The CDR3 nucleotides are TGTGCCAGCAGCTTATGGTCTAGCGGGGGACCCACAGATACGCAGTATTTT.

The chain recombines TRBV12-3 or TRBV12-4 with TRBJ1-4; no definite D call. CDR3 length equals 15 residues. The V end was cut by 2 bases, the J end by 7 bases, with 14 bases between. In DNA form, the CDR3 reads TGTGCCAGCAGTTTAATTTCGGCTCGGGGTGAAAAACTGTTTTTT. This codes for CASSLISARGEKLFF.

The rearrangement joins TRBV2 to TRBJ2-2; TRBD1 matches at 7 bases. This CDR3 comprises 14 residues. Unmatched junction bases numbered 5, after V lost 6 bases and J lost 4 bases. Germline CDR1 SNHLY, CDR2 FYNNEI. The CDR3 coding sequence is TGTGCCAGCAGCCTCAGGGGGATCACCGGGGAGCTGTTTTTT. Residues: CASSLRGITGELFF.